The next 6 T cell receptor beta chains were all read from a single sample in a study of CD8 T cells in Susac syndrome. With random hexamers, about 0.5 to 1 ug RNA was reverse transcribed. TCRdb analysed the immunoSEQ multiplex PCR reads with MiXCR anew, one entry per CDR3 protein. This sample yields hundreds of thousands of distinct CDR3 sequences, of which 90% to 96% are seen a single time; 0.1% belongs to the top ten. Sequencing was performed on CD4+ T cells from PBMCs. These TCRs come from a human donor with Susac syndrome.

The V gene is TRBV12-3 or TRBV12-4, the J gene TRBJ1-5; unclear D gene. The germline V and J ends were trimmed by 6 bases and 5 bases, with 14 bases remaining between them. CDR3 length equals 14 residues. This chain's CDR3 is CASSPLQADQPQHF. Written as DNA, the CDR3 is TGTGCCAGCAGCCCCCTTCAAGCAGATCAGCCCCAGCATTTT.

Here the CDR3 reads CASSPVRGYGYTF. The CDR3 DNA sequence: TGTGCCAGCAGCCCGGTCCGGGGCTATGGCTACACCTTC. The chain combines TRBV3-1 with TRBJ1-2; D remains unclear. V was clipped by 4 bases and J by 4 bases, with 10 bases between them. Germline assignment: CDR1 LGHDT and CDR2 YNNKEL (reference sequence). The CDR3 extends over 13 amino acids.

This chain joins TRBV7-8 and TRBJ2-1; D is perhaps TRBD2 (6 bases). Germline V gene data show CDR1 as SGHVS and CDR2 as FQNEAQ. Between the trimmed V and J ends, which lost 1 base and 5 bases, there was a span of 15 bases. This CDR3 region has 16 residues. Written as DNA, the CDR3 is TGTGCCAGCAGCTTAGTCGGGGGTCTACTGAACAATGAGCAGTTCTTC. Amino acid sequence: CASSLVGGLLNNEQFF.

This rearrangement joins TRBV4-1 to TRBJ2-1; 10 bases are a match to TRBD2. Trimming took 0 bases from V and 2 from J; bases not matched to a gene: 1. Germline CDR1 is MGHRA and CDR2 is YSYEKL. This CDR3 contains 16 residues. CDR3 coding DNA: TGCGCCAGCAGCCAAGAAAGCGGGAGGGCCTACAATGAGCAGTTCTTC. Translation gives CASSQESGRAYNEQFF.

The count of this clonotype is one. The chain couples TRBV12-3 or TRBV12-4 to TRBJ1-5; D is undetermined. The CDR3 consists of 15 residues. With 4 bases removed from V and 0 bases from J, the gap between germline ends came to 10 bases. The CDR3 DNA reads TGTGCCAGCAGTTCCGCCGATTATAGCAATCAGCCCCAGCATTTT. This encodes CASSSADYSNQPQHF.

The chain's CDR3 is CSARRTGVSYEQYF. For the CDR3, the DNA is TGCAGTGCGAGAAGGACAGGAGTCTCCTACGAGCAGTACTTC. The V and J genes are TRBV20-1 and TRBJ2-7; 7 positions match TRBD1. Germline-derived CDR1 and CDR2 are DFQATT and SNEGSKA (reference sequence). The ends lost 6 bases at V and 0 bases at J; junction bases unmatched: 8. CDR3 size: 14 residues.